This TCR beta chain comes out of a study of blood T cell repertoires in COVID-19. Whole-study context: PBMCs, B-cell-depleted T cells, or T cells provided the cDNA or gDNA that made up the material.

In the original workflow: Reference gene primer amplification yielded estimated nucleated cell counts. Only in-frame clones appear in the TCRdb table, and some are missing; sequencing was by immunoSEQ multiplex PCR. V, J and clone size are taken as reported in that table, and D and trimming were inferred from the DNA itself. This table holds under 350,000 clones, approximately 90% found once. Germline V CDR1 and CDR2: MNHEY, SMNVEV (reference sequence). The V and J ends lost 5 bases and 3 bases respectively, with 11 bases between them. CDR3 length equals 14 residues. Sequencing was done on a sample of peripheral blood. This receptor was obtained from a middle-aged man with acute or convalescent COVID-19. The chain carries TRBV27 and TRBJ2-1; TRBD2 might be the D (5 bases). CDR3 in DNA: TGTGCCAGCAGTCCCCTGAGGGTCTACAATGAGCAGTTCTTC. This codes for CASSPLRVYNEQFF.